This passage covers 8 T cell receptor beta chains from one sample sequenced in a study of patients and donors after allogeneic stem cell transplantation. In TCRdb, the RT-PCR reads were re-called with MiXCR into one record per CDR3 protein. Among approximately 410,000 distinct CDR3 sequences listed, under 20% were seen once. Input material: blood, either unsorted or a sorted T cell fraction (not recorded which). The origin of the receptors is a human donor who was either an allogeneic HSCT recipient or a stem cell or donor lymphocyte infusion donor (not recorded which). It is not recorded whose cells these are; they may come from a transplant donor.

This clonotype was seen a handful of times. The V gene is TRBV7-7, the J gene TRBJ2-7, with no clear D. Germline-derived CDR1 and CDR2 are SSHAT and FNYEAQ (reference sequence). V was shortened by 5 bases and J by 3 bases, with 11 bases between the two germline ends. The CDR3 has 13 amino acids. Written as DNA, the CDR3 is TGTGCCAGCAGCCCCGGAACTATCTACGAGCAGTACTTC. This codes for CASSPGTIYEQYF.

In this sample, this clonotype turned up a few times. The genes are TRBV11-2 and TRBJ2-3; D is perhaps TRBD1 (6 bases). V was pared by 2 bases and J by 1 base, with 13 bases between. From germline, CDR1 is SGHAT and CDR2 FQNNGV. This CDR3 comprises 16 residues. This CDR3 reads CASSLLRGWGTDTQYF. The CDR3 DNA sequence: TGTGCCAGCAGCTTACTCAGGGGATGGGGCACAGATACGCAGTATTTT.

The rearrangement uses TRBV5-1 and TRBJ1-6, with 9 nucleotides matching TRBD1. The germline V gene has CDR1 SGHRS and CDR2 YFSETQ. The CDR3 is 16 amino acids. V lost 3 bases to trimming and J lost 5 bases; unmatched junction nucleotides: 6. The CDR3 DNA is TGCGCCAGCAGCTCGCGGGGACAGGGAGATAATTCACCCCTCCACTTT. This sequence encodes CASSSRGQGDNSPLHF.

There are many counts of this clonotype. This sequence joins TRBV7-9 and TRBJ2-5, with TRBD2 identical over 9 bases. Germline-derived CDR1 and CDR2 are SEHNR and FQNEAQ (reference sequence). The CDR3 has 15 residues. V lost 3 bases and J lost 2; bases outside the gene matches: 4. CDR3 sequence: CASSFLTSGQETQYF. DNA for the CDR3: TGTGCCAGCAGCTTCCTTACTAGCGGGCAAGAGACCCAGTACTTC.

The chain combines TRBV7-2 with TRBJ1-6, with D maybe TRBD1 (5 bases). The germline CDR1 and CDR2 sequences are SGHTA and FQGNSA. The CDR3 spans 14 residues. V dropped 4 bases and J dropped 7 bases, with 11 bases sitting between them. The CDR3: CASSSRGKNSPLHF. The CDR3 DNA reads TGTGCCAGCAGCTCCCGGGGGAAGAATTCACCCCTCCACTTT.

This clonotype has just a few counts. J is TRBJ1-1 and V is TRBV24-1, with D possibly being TRBD1 (5 bases). CDR3 length: 12 amino acids. From germline, CDR1 is KGHDR and CDR2 SFDVKD. Trimming pared 3 bases from V and 5 bases from J, leaving 6 bases between. The CDR3 DNA follows: TGTGCCACCAGTGATCAGGGAACTGAAGCTTTCTTT. The encoded protein is CATSDQGTEAFF.

The gene calls are TRBV20-1 and TRBJ2-5, with D perhaps TRBD2 (5 bases). Trimming stripped 3 bases from V and 1 base from J, with 6 bases between. The CDR3 is made up of 12 amino acids. Germline lookup yields CDR1 DFQATT and CDR2 SNEGSKA (reference sequence). DNA for the CDR3: TGCAGTGCTAGTGGGAGCCAAGAGACCCAGTACTTC. Translating it yields CSASGSQETQYF.

The chain has TRBV2 and TRBJ2-7, with D possibly matching TRBD1 (5 bases). The CDR3 covers 15 residues. V lost 4 bases, J lost 2 bases, and 15 bases lay in between. CDR1 and CDR2 (germline): SNHLY, FYNNEI. This chain's CDR3 is CASSAVSRGTYEQYF. The CDR3 region has the DNA TGTGCCAGCAGTGCGGTGTCTAGGGGAACCTACGAGCAGTACTTC.